This T cell receptor (beta chain) was documented in a study of blood T cell repertoires in COVID-19. The table came from immunoSEQ multiplex PCR; TCRdb's copy has only in-frame clones and leaves some out. The data contain fewer than 350,000 clones, around 90% of them singletons. The table lists this clone with a count of one. V shed 0 bases, J shed 5 bases, and the junction held 7 bases outside the gene matches. CDR3 length: 16 residues. Germline assignment: CDR1 SGHDN and CDR2 FVKESK. The source of this sequence is a man in his sixties who had recovered from COVID-19. The V and J genes are TRBV14 and TRBJ2-1, with TRBD2 matching over 7 bases. Material for sequencing was PBMCs or T cells enriched from blood (not recorded which). The CDR3 DNA sequence: TGTGCCAGCAGCCAAGATCACAGCGGGACTCACAATGAGCAGTTCTTC. Residues: CASSQDHSGTHNEQFF. Drawing the rest from reference TRBV14 and TRBJ2-1, the complete variable domain is EAGVTQFPSHSVIEKGQTVTLRCDPISGHDNLYWYRRVMGKEIKFLLHFVKESKQDESGMPNNRFLAERTGGTYSTLKVQPAELEDSGVYFCASSQDHSGTHNEQFFGPGTRLTVL.